A single sample gave rise to the 8 T cell receptor beta chains below, sequenced in a study of cytotoxic CD8 clonotypes in ibrutinib-treated CLL. Produced via immunoSEQ multiplex PCR; TCRdb's table is partial and in-frame only. The sample lists about 140,000 clones, about 80% occurring once. Sequenced material: PBMCs, taken after 12 months of ibrutinib treatment. These receptors originate from a human donor with chronic lymphocytic leukemia.

V and J are TRBV10-3 and TRBJ1-5; maybe TRBD1 (5 bases). The V and J ends lost 6 bases and 6 bases respectively, with 15 bases between them. CDR1 is ENHRY and CDR2 is SYGVKD in the germline V gene. This CDR3 contains 14 residues. The CDR3 bases are TGTGCCATCAGCCCCTTGGGGGGAGGTCAGCCCCAGCATTTT. It is translated as CAISPLGGGQPQHF.

This sequence joins TRBV19 and TRBJ1-4, with D possibly TRBD1 on 6 matching bases. Trimming cost V 6 bases and J 5 bases, with 16 bases left between them. The CDR3 is 15 residues long. The germline gives CDR1 LNHDA, CDR2 SQIVND (reference sequence). The CDR3 here is CASRRGGRANEKLFF. The CDR3 bases are TGTGCCAGTAGGAGAGGGGGAAGAGCGAATGAAAAACTGTTTTTT.

V usage is TRBV27 and J usage is TRBJ2-5; 14 positions agree with TRBD2. Looked up from germline, CDR1 is MNHEY and CDR2 is SMNVEV (reference sequence). After removal of 2 bases from V and 4 bases from J, the junction contained 3 bases not matched to a gene. The CDR3 runs to 16 residues. The CDR3 coding sequence is TGTGCCAGCAGTTTAAGACTAGCGGGAGGGGGAGAGACCCAGTACTTC. Protein sequence: CASSLRLAGGGETQYF.

The sample holds one count of this clone. V and J are TRBV30 and TRBJ1-6; no firm D call. V shed 2 bases and J shed 13 bases, with 12 bases lying between them. The CDR3 has 12 residues. The germline gives CDR1 GTSNPN, CDR2 SVGIG (reference sequence). The CDR3 protein is CAWSPRAAPLHF. The CDR3 nucleotides are TGTGCCTGGAGTCCTCGGGCTGCCCCCCTCCACTTT.

The rearrangement links TRBV13 to TRBJ1-1; D not certain. Germline loops: CDR1 PRHDT, CDR2 FYEKMQ (reference sequence). The germline V and J ends were trimmed by 4 bases and 4 bases, with 10 bases remaining between them. The CDR3 consists of 13 residues. DNA for the CDR3: TGTGCCAGCAGCTACGGTTTGGGCACTGAAGCTTTCTTT. It yields the protein CASSYGLGTEAFF.

This chain joins TRBV4-2 and TRBJ1-1; 7 bases agree with TRBD1. The CDR3 is 16 amino acids. The junction had 5 bases not matched to a gene; V was cut back by 0 bases and J by 1 base. Germline values: CDR1 LGHNA, CDR2 YNFKEQ. The CDR3 is CASSQEQGLGNTEAFF. CDR3 bases: TGTGCCAGCAGCCAAGAACAGGGGCTGGGGAACACTGAAGCTTTCTTT.

The table lists this clone with a few counts. The chain links TRBV6-6 to TRBJ1-5; no definite D call. V was shortened by 0 bases and J by 7 bases, with 7 bases between the two germline ends. This CDR3 is built from 13 residues. Germline lookup yields CDR1 MNHNY and CDR2 SVGAGI (reference sequence). CDR3 loop: CASSYSIVQPQHF. DNA for the CDR3: TGTGCCAGCAGTTACTCGATAGTGCAGCCCCAGCATTTT.

With respect to this clone: A much bigger clone sits one base away, suggesting this may be a read error. This rearrangement joins TRBV28 to TRBJ1-5, with D possibly matching TRBD1 (6 bases). With 7 bases removed from V and 2 bases from J, the gap between germline ends came to 9 bases. The germline CDR1 and CDR2 sequences are MDHEN and SYDVKM. The CDR3 length is 13 residues. The CDR3 loop is CASKGDGNQPQHF. Written as DNA, the CDR3 is TGTGCCAGCAAGGGGGACGGCAATCAGCCCCAGCATTTT.